This TCR beta chain came from a study of T cells in Graves' hyperthyroidism and ophthalmopathy. Study conclusions and caveats: Ophthalmopathy, as predicted by the model, came a median approximately 6.5 months after the prediction.

This clonotype was seen at least ten times. What it binds is unknown. Amplification targeted TCR beta CDR3 regions from RNA transcripts. In the first-round RT-PCR of the TCR CDR3, the HTBI primer set was used. Using its own MiXCR run on the multiplex PCR reads, TCRdb lists one record per CDR3 protein. The table has hundreds of thousands of distinct CDR3 sequences, about 16% seen once. Germline CDR1 reads MNHEY; CDR2 reads SMNVEV (reference sequence). This CDR3 contains 15 residues. Trimming left V 1 base short and J 2 bases short, with 9 bases between. The source of this sequence is a woman aged 25 to 39 with Graves' hyperthyroidism. The sequenced sample was blood. This chain uses TRBV27 with TRBJ2-1; D gene ambiguous. The CDR3 reads CASSLWVGTYNEQFF. The CDR3 coding sequence is TGTGCCAGCAGTTTATGGGTTGGGACCTACAATGAGCAGTTCTTC.